These T cell receptor beta chains were read from a single sample in a study of vaccination and CD4 T cells after COVID-19. TCRdb reprocessed the PCR reads with MiXCR, giving one entry per CDR3 protein. The sample holds approximately 4,600 distinct CDR3 sequences, 30% to 35% seen once. Their antigens remain unidentified. Sequencing was performed on CD4+ T cells from blood, cultured in vitro. All receptors derive from a human donor who had recovered from COVID-19. The CDR3 runs from the conserved cysteine through the conserved F or W. Each record gives: clone size, CDR3 length, J gene, D gene, V gene, CDR3 DNA, CDR3 protein. A D gene is named only where the DNA matches it firmly. Some rows mark clone size as missing; the rest say once, few, many or name a class of expanded clone.

size: NA; length: 13; J: TRBJ2-7; D: NA; V: TRBV24-1; DNA: TGTGCCACCAGTGATGCCAGAACCTACGAGCAGTACTTC; CDR3: CATSDARTYEQYF
size: NA; length: 14; J: TRBJ1-1; D: TRBD1; V: TRBV6-5; DNA: TGTGCCAGCAGTTACTCTGAAAGGGGGCAGGGAGCTTTCTTT; CDR3: CASSYSERGQGAFF
size: few; length: 13; J: TRBJ2-1; D: NA; V: TRBV6-2/TRBV6-3; DNA: TGTGCCAGCAGTTACTGGGTATACAATGAGCAGTTCTTC; CDR3: CASSYWVYNEQFF
size: NA; length: 12; J: TRBJ2-1; D: NA; V: TRBV6-1; DNA: TGTGCCAGCAGCCCAACTAGTTTTGAGCAGTTCTTC; CDR3: CASSPTSFEQFF
size: few; length: 15; J: TRBJ2-7; D: TRBD1; V: TRBV6-2/TRBV6-3; DNA: TGTGCCAGCAGTGTTGGACAGGGGTGGGCCTACGAGCAGTACTTC; CDR3: CASSVGQGWAYEQYF
size: few; length: 14; J: TRBJ2-1; D: NA; V: TRBV20-1; DNA: TGCAGTGCCCTTCGGGGAAACTCCTACAATGAGCAGTTCTTC; CDR3: CSALRGNSYNEQFF
size: few; length: 12; J: TRBJ2-5; D: NA; V: TRBV18; DNA: TGTGCCAGCTCAACGCTAGAAGAGACCCAGTACTTC; CDR3: CASSTLEETQYF
size: NA; length: 19; J: TRBJ2-3; D: TRBD2; V: TRBV23-1; DNA: TGCGCCAGCAGTCGATCTTGGGGACTAGCGGGAGGGCCAATAGATACGCAGTATTTT; CDR3: CASSRSWGLAGGPIDTQYF
size: medium-sized; length: 16; J: TRBJ2-5; D: NA; V: TRBV5-4; DNA: TGTGCCAGCAGCTACCCCAGGGACGGACTCCAAGAGACCCAGTACTTC; CDR3: CASSYPRDGLQETQYF
size: few; length: 12; J: TRBJ2-7; D: NA; V: TRBV7-2; DNA: TGTGCCAGCAGCTTGGGGGCGTACGAGCAGTACTTC; CDR3: CASSLGAYEQYF
size: NA; length: 13; J: TRBJ2-5; D: NA; V: TRBV7-2; DNA: TGTGCCAGCAGCTTAGCCAAGCAAGAGACCCAGTACTTC; CDR3: CASSLAKQETQYF
size: few; length: 13; J: TRBJ2-1; D: NA; V: TRBV29-1; DNA: TGCAGCGTGCCTCTTTTAGCCCCCAATGAGCAGTTCTTC; CDR3: CSVPLLAPNEQFF
size: NA; length: 15; J: TRBJ2-2; D: NA; V: TRBV7-7; DNA: TGTGCTAGCAGCCCCTACAGGGTGAACACCGGGGAGCTGTTTTTT; CDR3: CASSPYRVNTGELFF
size: medium-sized; length: 13; J: TRBJ1-2; D: NA; V: TRBV5-1; DNA: TGCGCCAGCAGCTTGTCTTCTAACTATGGCTACACCTTC; CDR3: CASSLSSNYGYTF
size: few; length: 12; J: TRBJ1-1; D: NA; V: TRBV6-1; DNA: TGTGCCAGCAGTCAGGGTTACACTGAAGCTTTCTTT; CDR3: CASSQGYTEAFF
size: NA; length: 20; J: TRBJ2-3; D: TRBD2; V: TRBV24-1; DNA: TGTGCCACCAGTGATTTGCCGGTTCACGGCGCGGGAGGGAGAAGAGATACGCAGTATTTT; CDR3: CATSDLPVHGAGGRRDTQYF
size: few; length: 15; J: TRBJ1-6; D: NA; V: TRBV7-8; DNA: TGTGCCAGCAGCTTAGGGACAGTTTATAATTCACCCCTCCACTTT; CDR3: CASSLGTVYNSPLHF
size: NA; length: 14; J: TRBJ1-2; D: NA; V: TRBV5-4; DNA: TGTGCCAGCAGCTCGACAACTTCTGGCTATGGCTACACCTTC; CDR3: CASSSTTSGYGYTF
size: large; length: 14; J: TRBJ1-1; D: NA; V: TRBV4-2; DNA: TGTGCCAGCAGCCAGGGGTTAACAGGACCTGAAGCTTTCTTT; CDR3: CASSQGLTGPEAFF
size: NA; length: 15; J: TRBJ1-6; D: NA; V: TRBV2; DNA: TGTGCCAGCAGTGTCGGTGGGGGTAATAATTCACCCCTCCACTTT; CDR3: CASSVGGGNNSPLHF
size: NA; length: 15; J: TRBJ2-5; D: NA; V: TRBV5-1; DNA: TGCGCCAGCAGCTTTAGTCCCGGAGGGCAAGAGACCCAGTACTTC; CDR3: CASSFSPGGQETQYF
size: few; length: 14; J: TRBJ1-2; D: NA; V: TRBV10-3; DNA: TGTGCCATCAGTGGGCAACAGAGCCACTATGGCTACACCTTC; CDR3: CAISGQQSHYGYTF
size: NA; length: 17; J: TRBJ2-7; D: TRBD2; V: TRBV6-1; DNA: TGTGCCAGCAGCTGGACTAGCGGGGGGGCGGACCGCTACGAGCAGTACTTC; CDR3: CASSWTSGGADRYEQYF
size: NA; length: 14; J: TRBJ2-7; D: TRBD2; V: TRBV10-3; DNA: TGTGCCATCAGAGGACTAGCGGCCTCCTACGAGCAGTACTTC; CDR3: CAIRGLAASYEQYF
size: few; length: 13; J: TRBJ2-2; D: NA; V: TRBV2; DNA: TGTGCCAGCACGAGGATAGGAGACGGGGAGCTGTTTTTT; CDR3: CASTRIGDGELFF
size: once; length: 15; J: TRBJ2-3; D: TRBD1; V: TRBV11-2; DNA: TGTGCCAGCAGCCTGAGGGAAGGGGGCGCAGATACGCAGTATTTT; CDR3: CASSLREGGADTQYF
size: NA; length: 16; J: TRBJ1-5; D: TRBD1; V: TRBV6-1; DNA: TGTGCCAGCAATCCCCGGGACAGGTTAAAGAATCAGCCCCAGCATTTT; CDR3: CASNPRDRLKNQPQHF
size: NA; length: 16; J: TRBJ1-2; D: NA; V: TRBV4-1; DNA: TGCGCCAGCAGCCAGGGCTTCCAAAGATCCAGCTATGGCTACACCTTC; CDR3: CASSQGFQRSSYGYTF
size: few; length: 11; J: TRBJ2-5; D: NA; V: TRBV29-1; DNA: TGCAGCGTCGGACGTTCCGAGACCCAGTACTTC; CDR3: CSVGRSETQYF
size: NA; length: 17; J: TRBJ1-6; D: NA; V: TRBV12-3/TRBV12-4; DNA: TGTGCCAGCAGTTTATCTCAGGGTGTCGCCTATAATTCACCCCTCCACTTT; CDR3: CASSLSQGVAYNSPLHF
size: NA; length: 15; J: TRBJ2-3; D: TRBD1; V: TRBV11-3; DNA: TGTGCCAGCAGCTTGGGACAGGGTGAGGGGGATACGCAGTATTTT; CDR3: CASSLGQGEGDTQYF
size: medium-sized; length: 14; J: TRBJ2-1; D: TRBD1; V: TRBV7-3; DNA: TGTGCCAGCAGCCTAAGACAGGGCAGGAGTGAGCAGTTCTTC; CDR3: CASSLRQGRSEQFF
size: few; length: 17; J: TRBJ1-2; D: NA; V: TRBV10-2; DNA: TGCGCCAGCAGTGAGGGTAGCCGGGGGGGCGCTCACTATGGCTACACCTTC; CDR3: CASSEGSRGGAHYGYTF
size: few; length: 15; J: TRBJ2-3; D: TRBD2; V: TRBV7-9; DNA: TGTGCCAGCAGCCGCGGACTAGCGGGCTCAGATACGCAGTATTTT; CDR3: CASSRGLAGSDTQYF
size: NA; length: 17; J: TRBJ1-5; D: TRBD1; V: TRBV10-3; DNA: TGTGCCATCAGTGAGTCTAGGACAGGGGTCGACAATCAGCCCCAGCATTTT; CDR3: CAISESRTGVDNQPQHF
size: NA; length: 13; J: TRBJ2-5; D: NA; V: TRBV7-7; DNA: TGTGCTAGCGCGCCAGCCCAGCAAGAGACCCAGTACTTC; CDR3: CASAPAQQETQYF
size: NA; length: 15; J: TRBJ2-7; D: TRBD2; V: TRBV6-1; DNA: TGTGCCAGCAGTGACCCCTGGCGGGAGGGTGGCGAGCAGTACTTC; CDR3: CASSDPWREGGEQYF
size: NA; length: 16; J: TRBJ2-3; D: TRBD2; V: TRBV2; DNA: TGTGCCAGCATCCGAACACTAGCGGGAGCCCAAGATACGCAGTATTTT; CDR3: CASIRTLAGAQDTQYF
size: NA; length: 15; J: TRBJ1-2; D: TRBD1; V: TRBV5-1; DNA: TGCGCCAGCAGTTCACAGGGGACCCTTGACTATGGCTACACCTTC; CDR3: CASSSQGTLDYGYTF
size: once; length: 18; J: TRBJ2-3; D: TRBD2; V: TRBV4-3; DNA: TGCGCCAGCTCCCGCTCACTAGCGGGCACTGGGGGCACAGATACGCAGTATTTT; CDR3: CASSRSLAGTGGTDTQYF
size: NA; length: 17; J: TRBJ2-1; D: NA; V: TRBV6-5; DNA: TGTGCCAGCAGTTACTCGAAAGGTAGGGCGTCCTACAATGAGCAGTTCTTC; CDR3: CASSYSKGRASYNEQFF
size: few; length: 15; J: TRBJ1-1; D: NA; V: TRBV18; DNA: TGTGCCAGCTCACCACGACAAGCAAGGGACACTGAAGCTTTCTTT; CDR3: CASSPRQARDTEAFF
size: NA; length: 13; J: TRBJ1-5; D: TRBD1; V: TRBV2; DNA: TGTGCCAGCAGAGACAGGGAAGTGCAGCCCCAGCATTTT; CDR3: CASRDREVQPQHF
size: few; length: 14; J: TRBJ1-1; D: NA; V: TRBV6-4; DNA: TGTGCCAGCAGTGACACATCGAGGGGCACTGAAGCTTTCTTT; CDR3: CASSDTSRGTEAFF
size: few; length: 20; J: TRBJ2-5; D: NA; V: TRBV21-1; DNA: TGTGCCAGCAGCAAATGCGGTTATCGGCCAGAAATAAAAAGTACGGAGACCCAGTACTTC; CDR3: CASSKCGYRPEIKSTETQYF
size: NA; length: 15; J: TRBJ2-1; D: TRBD2; V: TRBV20-1; DNA: TGCAGTGCTCCGAAAAGGACTAGCGGGGGGAATGAGCAGTTCTTC; CDR3: CSAPKRTSGGNEQFF
size: NA; length: 15; J: TRBJ2-1; D: TRBD2; V: TRBV20-1; DNA: TGCAGTATGCTAGTAGGGACTAGCGGTAACAATGAGCAGTTCTTC; CDR3: CSMLVGTSGNNEQFF
size: medium-sized; length: 15; J: TRBJ2-5; D: TRBD2; V: TRBV20-1; DNA: TGCAGTGCCGGGACTAGCGGGGGGGCCTACGAGACCCAGTACTTC; CDR3: CSAGTSGGAYETQYF
size: NA; length: 20; J: TRBJ1-4; D: TRBD1; V: TRBV6-4; DNA: TGTGCCAGCAGAGATAAAGGACAGGGAAGGACAGAGCGAGGACGGGAAAAACTGTTTTTT; CDR3: CASRDKGQGRTERGREKLFF
size: few; length: 15; J: TRBJ2-1; D: TRBD2; V: TRBV7-3; DNA: TGTGCCAGCAGCGGCGGGACTAGCCGCTACAATGAGCAGTTCTTC; CDR3: CASSGGTSRYNEQFF
size: NA; length: 13; J: TRBJ1-2; D: NA; V: TRBV7-2; DNA: TGTGCCAGCAGCCGACTAATACCTTATGGCTACACCTTC; CDR3: CASSRLIPYGYTF
size: few; length: 16; J: TRBJ2-1; D: NA; V: TRBV6-2/TRBV6-3; DNA: TGTGCCAGCAGTTACCTGGCAGGGATGTATATCGATGAGCAGTTCTTC; CDR3: CASSYLAGMYIDEQFF
size: NA; length: 14; J: TRBJ1-2; D: TRBD1; V: TRBV10-3; DNA: TGTGCCATCATGGGGACAGATTCCAACTATGGCTACACCTTC; CDR3: CAIMGTDSNYGYTF
size: few; length: 15; J: TRBJ1-1; D: NA; V: TRBV7-2; DNA: TGTGCCAGCAGTCCAGAGGGCAGGGGAATCACTGAAGCTTTCTTT; CDR3: CASSPEGRGITEAFF
size: few; length: 17; J: TRBJ2-2; D: TRBD2; V: TRBV6-5; DNA: TGTGCCAGCAGTTACTCCGGGACTAGCGGCAACACCGGGGAGCTGTTTTTT; CDR3: CASSYSGTSGNTGELFF
size: NA; length: 13; J: TRBJ1-2; D: TRBD1; V: TRBV6-1; DNA: TGTGCCAGCAGACTCACAGGGGGCCTTGGCTACACCTTC; CDR3: CASRLTGGLGYTF
size: NA; length: 19; J: TRBJ1-5; D: NA; V: TRBV10-3; DNA: TGTGCCATCAGTGAGTATGGGGGGACGTCATTCTATAGCAATCAGCCCCAGCATTTT; CDR3: CAISEYGGTSFYSNQPQHF
size: NA; length: 14; J: TRBJ2-7; D: NA; V: TRBV7-8; DNA: TGTGCCAGCAGCTTATTTGTGACAGCCTACGAGCAGTACTTC; CDR3: CASSLFVTAYEQYF